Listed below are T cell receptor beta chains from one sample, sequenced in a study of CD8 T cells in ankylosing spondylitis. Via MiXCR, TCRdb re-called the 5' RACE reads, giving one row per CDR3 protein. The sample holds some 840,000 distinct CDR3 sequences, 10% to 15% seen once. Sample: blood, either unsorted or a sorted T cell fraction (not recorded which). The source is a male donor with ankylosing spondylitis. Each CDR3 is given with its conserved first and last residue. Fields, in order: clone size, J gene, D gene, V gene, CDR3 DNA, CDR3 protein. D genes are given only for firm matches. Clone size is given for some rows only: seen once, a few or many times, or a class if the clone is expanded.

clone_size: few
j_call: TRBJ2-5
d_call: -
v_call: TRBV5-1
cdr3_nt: TGCGCCAGCAGCTTGGAGGTAGCTTACGTAGAGACCCAGTACTTC
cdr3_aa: CASSLEVAYVETQYF

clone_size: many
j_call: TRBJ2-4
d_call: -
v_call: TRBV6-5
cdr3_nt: TGTGCCAGCAGTTACTCGCGGGGCTCGCATGTGTACTTC
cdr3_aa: CASSYSRGSHVYF

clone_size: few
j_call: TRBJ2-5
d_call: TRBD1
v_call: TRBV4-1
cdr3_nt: TGCGCCAGCAGCCAAACCCCGGCAGGGGGATCGGAGACCCAGTACTTC
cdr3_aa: CASSQTPAGGSETQYF

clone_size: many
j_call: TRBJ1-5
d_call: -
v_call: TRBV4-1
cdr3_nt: TGCGCCAGCAGGGCGGGACCCTTTTATAGCAATCAGCCCCAGCATTTT
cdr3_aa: CASRAGPFYSNQPQHF

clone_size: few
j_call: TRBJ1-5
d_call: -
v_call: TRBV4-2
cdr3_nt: TGTGCCAGCAGCCAAGATTTCAGGGGAGGAAACAATCAGCCCCAGCATTTT
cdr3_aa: CASSQDFRGGNNQPQHF

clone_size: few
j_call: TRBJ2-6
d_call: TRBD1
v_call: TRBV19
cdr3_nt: TGTGCCAGTAGCGCAGGGGGCGGAATATCGGGGGCCAACGTCCTGACTTTC
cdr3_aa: CASSAGGGISGANVLTF

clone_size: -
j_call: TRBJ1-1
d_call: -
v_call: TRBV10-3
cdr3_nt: TGTGCCATCAGTGACGGGACGCACGAAGCTTTCTTT
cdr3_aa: CAISDGTHEAFF

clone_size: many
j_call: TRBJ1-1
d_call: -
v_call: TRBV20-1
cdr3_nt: TGCAGTGCTAGTCTAGGGGCTTGGACAACTGAAGCTTTCTTT
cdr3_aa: CSASLGAWTTEAFF

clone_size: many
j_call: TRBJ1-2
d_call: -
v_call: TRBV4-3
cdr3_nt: TGCGCCAGCAGCCAAGAGGCGTTGGGCCAGTCAACTAACTATGGCTACACCTTC
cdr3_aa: CASSQEALGQSTNYGYTF

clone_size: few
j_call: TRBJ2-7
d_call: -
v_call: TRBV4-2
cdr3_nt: TGTGCCAGCAGCCATTCACCCTACGAGCAGTACTTC
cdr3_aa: CASSHSPYEQYF

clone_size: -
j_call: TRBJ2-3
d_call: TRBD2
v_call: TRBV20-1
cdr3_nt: TGCAGTGCTATTGCGGGGGGCCCAGATACGCAGTATTTT
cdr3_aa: CSAIAGGPDTQYF

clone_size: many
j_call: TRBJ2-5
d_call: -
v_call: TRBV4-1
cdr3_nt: TGCGCCAGCAGCCATACGACTATGAGCGGCCAAGAGACCCAGTACTTC
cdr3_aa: CASSHTTMSGQETQYF

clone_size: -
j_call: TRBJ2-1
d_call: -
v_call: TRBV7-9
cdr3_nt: TGTGCCAGCAGCTATCATGGGGGCGAGGGCGATGAGCAGTTCTTC
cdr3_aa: CASSYHGGEGDEQFF

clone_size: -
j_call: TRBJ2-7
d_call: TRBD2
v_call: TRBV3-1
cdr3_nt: TGTGCCAGCAGCCAAGCGTCTAGCGGGGGCTACGAGCAGTACTTC
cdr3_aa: CASSQASSGGYEQYF

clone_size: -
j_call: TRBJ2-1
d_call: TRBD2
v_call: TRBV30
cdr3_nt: TGTGCCTGGAGTCCAACCGGGACTAGCGGGTACAATGAGCAGTTCTTC
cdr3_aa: CAWSPTGTSGYNEQFF

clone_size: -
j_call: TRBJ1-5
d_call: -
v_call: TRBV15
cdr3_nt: TGTGCCACCAGCAGAGGGTTTCGCACACTGAGAAATCAGCCCCAGCATTTT
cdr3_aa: CATSRGFRTLRNQPQHF